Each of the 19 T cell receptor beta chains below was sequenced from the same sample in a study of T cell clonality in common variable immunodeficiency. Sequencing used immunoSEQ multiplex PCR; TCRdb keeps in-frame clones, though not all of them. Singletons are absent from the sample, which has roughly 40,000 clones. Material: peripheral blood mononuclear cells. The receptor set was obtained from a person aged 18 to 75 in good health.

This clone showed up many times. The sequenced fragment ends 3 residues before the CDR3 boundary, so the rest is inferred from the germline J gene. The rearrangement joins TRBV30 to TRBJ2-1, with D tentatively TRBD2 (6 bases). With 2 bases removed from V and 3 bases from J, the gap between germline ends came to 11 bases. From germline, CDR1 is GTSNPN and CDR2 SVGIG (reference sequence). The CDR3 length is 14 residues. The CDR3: CAWSSSAIYNEQFF. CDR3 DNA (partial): TGTGCCTGGAGTTCTAGCGCAATCTACAATGAG.

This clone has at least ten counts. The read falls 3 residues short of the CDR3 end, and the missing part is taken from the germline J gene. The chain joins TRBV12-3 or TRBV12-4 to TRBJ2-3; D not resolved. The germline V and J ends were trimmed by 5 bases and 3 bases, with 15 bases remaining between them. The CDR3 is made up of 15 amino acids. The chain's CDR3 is CASSVVAALTDTQYF. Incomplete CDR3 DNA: TGTGCCAGCAGTGTCGTGGCGGCTTTAACAGATACG.

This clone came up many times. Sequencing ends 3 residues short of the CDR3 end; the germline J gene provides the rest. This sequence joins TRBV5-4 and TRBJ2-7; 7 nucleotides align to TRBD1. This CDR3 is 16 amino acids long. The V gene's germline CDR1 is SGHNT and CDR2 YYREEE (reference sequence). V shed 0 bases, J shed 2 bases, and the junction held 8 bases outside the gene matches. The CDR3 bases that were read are TGTGCCAGCAGCTTGGGAGGGACAGTACCTACCTACGAG. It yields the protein CASSLGGTVPTYE. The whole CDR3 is CASSLGGTVPTYEQYF.

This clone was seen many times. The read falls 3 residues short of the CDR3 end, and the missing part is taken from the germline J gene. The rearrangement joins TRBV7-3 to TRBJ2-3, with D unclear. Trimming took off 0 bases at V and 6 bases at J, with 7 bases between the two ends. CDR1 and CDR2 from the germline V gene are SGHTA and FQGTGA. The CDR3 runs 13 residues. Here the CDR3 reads CASSLTWQDTQYF. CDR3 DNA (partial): TGTGCCAGCAGCTTAACCTGGCAGGATACG.

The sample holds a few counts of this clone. The part of the CDR3 DNA that was read is TGTGCCAGCAGCTTAGTCAGGAGTTCGACCGAG. Translating it yields CASSLVRSSTE. Given in full, the CDR3 is CASSLVRSSTEQYF. This chain uses TRBV11-2 with TRBJ2-7; D remains ambiguous. The missing CDR3 end, 3 residues past where the read stops, is filled in from the germline J gene. V was pared by 1 base and J by 6 bases, with 13 bases between. This CDR3 is 14 amino acids long. Germline V gene data show CDR1 as SGHAT and CDR2 as FQNNGV.

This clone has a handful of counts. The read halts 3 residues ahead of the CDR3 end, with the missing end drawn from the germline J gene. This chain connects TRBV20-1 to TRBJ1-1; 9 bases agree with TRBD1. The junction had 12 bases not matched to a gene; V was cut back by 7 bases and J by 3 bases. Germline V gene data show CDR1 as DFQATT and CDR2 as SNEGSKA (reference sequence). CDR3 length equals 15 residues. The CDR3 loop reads CSGGGGTGRDTEAFF. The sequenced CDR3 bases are TGCAGTGGGGGAGGGGGGACAGGGAGGGACACTGAA.

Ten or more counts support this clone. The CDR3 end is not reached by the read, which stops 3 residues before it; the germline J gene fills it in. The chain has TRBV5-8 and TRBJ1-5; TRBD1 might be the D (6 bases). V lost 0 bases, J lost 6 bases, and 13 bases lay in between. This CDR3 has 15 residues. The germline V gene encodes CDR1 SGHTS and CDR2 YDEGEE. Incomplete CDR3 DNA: TGTGCCAGCAGCTTGGCCAGGGGTGGCACTCAGCCC. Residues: CASSLARGGTQP. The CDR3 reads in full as CASSLARGGTQPQHF.

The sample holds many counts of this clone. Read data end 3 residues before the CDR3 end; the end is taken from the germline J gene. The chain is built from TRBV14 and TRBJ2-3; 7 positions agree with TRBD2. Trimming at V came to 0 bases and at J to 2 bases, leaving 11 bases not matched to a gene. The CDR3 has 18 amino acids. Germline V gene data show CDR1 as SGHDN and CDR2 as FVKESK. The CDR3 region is CASSQESPRGDFTDTQYF. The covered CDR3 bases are TGTGCCAGCAGCCAAGAATCCCCCCGGGGGGATTTCACAGATACG.

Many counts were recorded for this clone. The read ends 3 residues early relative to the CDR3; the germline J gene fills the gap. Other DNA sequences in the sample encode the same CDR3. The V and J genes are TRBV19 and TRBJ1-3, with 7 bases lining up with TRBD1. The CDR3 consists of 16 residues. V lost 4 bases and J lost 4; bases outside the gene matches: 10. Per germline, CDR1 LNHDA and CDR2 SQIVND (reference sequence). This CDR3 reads CASSKDGTAFGNTIYF. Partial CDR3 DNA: TGTGCCAGTAGTAAAGACGGGACAGCATTCGGAAACACC.

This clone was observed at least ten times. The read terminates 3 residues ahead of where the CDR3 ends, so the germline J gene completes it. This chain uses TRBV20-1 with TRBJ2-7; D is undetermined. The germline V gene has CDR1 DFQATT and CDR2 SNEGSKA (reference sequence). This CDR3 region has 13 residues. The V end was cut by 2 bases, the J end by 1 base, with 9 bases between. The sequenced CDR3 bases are TGCAGTGCTAGACCAGGAACTTCCTACGAG. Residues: CSARPGTSYE. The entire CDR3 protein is CSARPGTSYEQYF.

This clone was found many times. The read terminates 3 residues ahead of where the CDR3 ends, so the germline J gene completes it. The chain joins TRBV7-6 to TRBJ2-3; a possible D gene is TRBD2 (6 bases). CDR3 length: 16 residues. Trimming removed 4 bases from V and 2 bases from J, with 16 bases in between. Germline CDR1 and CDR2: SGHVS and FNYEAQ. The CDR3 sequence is CASSSGRGELTDTQYF. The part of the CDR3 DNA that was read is TGTGCCAGCAGCTCCGGTCGCGGGGAGCTCACAGATACG. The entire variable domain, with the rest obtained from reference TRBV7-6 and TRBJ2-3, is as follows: GAGVSQSPRYKVTKRGQDVALRCDPISGHVSLYWYRQALGQGPEFLTYFNYEAQQDKSGLPNDRFSAERPEGSISTLTIQRTEQRDSAMYRCASSSGRGELTDTQYFGPGTRLTVL.

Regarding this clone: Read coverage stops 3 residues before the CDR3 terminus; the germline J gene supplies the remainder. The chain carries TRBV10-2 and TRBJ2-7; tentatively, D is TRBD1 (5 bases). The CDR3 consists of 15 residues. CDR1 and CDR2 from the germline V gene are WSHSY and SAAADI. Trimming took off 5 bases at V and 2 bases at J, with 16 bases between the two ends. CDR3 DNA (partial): TGCGCCAGCAGTCAGCCAGGGCAAAGCCCCTACGAG. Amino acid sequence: CASSQPGQSPYE. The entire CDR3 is CASSQPGQSPYEQYF.

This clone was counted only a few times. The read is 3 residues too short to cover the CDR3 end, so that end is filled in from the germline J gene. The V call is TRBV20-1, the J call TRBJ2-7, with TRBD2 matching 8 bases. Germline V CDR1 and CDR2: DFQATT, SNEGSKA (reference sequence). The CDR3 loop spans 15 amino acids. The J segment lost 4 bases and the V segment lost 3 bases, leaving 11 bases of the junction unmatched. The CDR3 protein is CSASPTSGGKYEQYF. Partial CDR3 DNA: TGCAGTGCTAGCCCAACTAGCGGAGGGAAGTACGAG.

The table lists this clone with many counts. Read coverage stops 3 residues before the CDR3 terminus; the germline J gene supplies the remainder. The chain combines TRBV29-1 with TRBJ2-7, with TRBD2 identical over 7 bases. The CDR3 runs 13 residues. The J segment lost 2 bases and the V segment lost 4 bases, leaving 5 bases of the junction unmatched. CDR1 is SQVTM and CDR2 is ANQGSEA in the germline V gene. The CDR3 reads CSVGGGNPYEQYF. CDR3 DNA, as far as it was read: TGCAGCGTTGGGGGGGGTAACCCCTACGAG.

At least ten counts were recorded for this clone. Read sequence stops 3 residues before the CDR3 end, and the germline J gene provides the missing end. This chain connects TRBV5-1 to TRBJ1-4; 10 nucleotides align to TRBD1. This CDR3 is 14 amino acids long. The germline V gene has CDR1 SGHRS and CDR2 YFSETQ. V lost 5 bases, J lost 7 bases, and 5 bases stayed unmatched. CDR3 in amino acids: CASRRTGGGEKLFF. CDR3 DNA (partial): TGCGCCAGCAGGCGGACAGGGGGGGGTGAAAAA.

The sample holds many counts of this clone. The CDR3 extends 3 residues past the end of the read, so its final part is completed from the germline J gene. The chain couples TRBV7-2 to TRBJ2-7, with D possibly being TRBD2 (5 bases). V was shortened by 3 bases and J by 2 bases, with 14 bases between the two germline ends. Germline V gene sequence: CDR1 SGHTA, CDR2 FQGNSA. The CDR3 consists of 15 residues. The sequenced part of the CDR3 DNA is TGTGCCAGCAGCTTGGTTTCCGGGGAAGCCTACGAG. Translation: CASSLVSGEAYE. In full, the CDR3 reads CASSLVSGEAYEQYF.

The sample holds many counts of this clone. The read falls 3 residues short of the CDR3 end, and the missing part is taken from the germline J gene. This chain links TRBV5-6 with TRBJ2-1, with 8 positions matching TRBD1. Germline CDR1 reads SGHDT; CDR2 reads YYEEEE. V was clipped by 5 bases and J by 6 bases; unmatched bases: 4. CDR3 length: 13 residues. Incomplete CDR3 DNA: TGTGCCAGCAGGACCGGGACAGGCAATGAG. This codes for CASRTGTGNE. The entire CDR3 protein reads CASRTGTGNEQFF.

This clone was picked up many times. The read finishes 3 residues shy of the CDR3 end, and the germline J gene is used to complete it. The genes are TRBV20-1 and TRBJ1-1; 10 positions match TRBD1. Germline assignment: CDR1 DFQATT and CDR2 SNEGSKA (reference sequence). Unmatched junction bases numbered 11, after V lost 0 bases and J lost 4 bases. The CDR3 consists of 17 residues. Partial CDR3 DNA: TGCAGTGCTAGAGATCCATGGGACAGGGGATCCGGCACTGAA. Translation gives CSARDPWDRGSGTE. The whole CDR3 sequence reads CSARDPWDRGSGTEAFF.

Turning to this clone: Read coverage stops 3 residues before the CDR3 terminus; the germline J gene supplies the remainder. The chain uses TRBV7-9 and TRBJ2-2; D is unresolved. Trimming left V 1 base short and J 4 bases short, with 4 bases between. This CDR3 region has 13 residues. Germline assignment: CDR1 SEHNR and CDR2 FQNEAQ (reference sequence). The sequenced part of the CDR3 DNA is TGTGCCAGCAGCTTAGTCAGCACCGGGGAG. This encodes CASSLVSTGE. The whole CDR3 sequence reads CASSLVSTGELFF.